This paragraph reports one TCR beta chain. The entry originates in a study of blood T cell repertoires in COVID-19. Unmatched junction bases numbered 10, after V lost 0 bases and J lost 5 bases. This CDR3 is built from 17 residues. The germline gives CDR1 MGHRA, CDR2 YSYEKL. Source study methods: Amplification from reference gene primers served as the basis for estimated nucleated cell counts. Clones were read by immunoSEQ multiplex PCR, and TCRdb kept only the in-frame ones, dropping some. V and J calls plus clone size are reproduced from that table; the DNA served to infer D and trimming. This table has 200,000 to 300,000 clones, approximately 90% appearing once.

This sequence joins TRBV4-1 and TRBJ2-3; 8 bases fit TRBD2. Sequenced: peripheral blood. The TCR sequence derives from a woman in her twenties or thirties with COVID-19, enrolled during active disease. The CDR3 DNA reads as TGCGCCAGCAGCCAAGATGGCAGCGGGGGAACGTTAGATACGCAGTATTTT. It specifies CASSQDGSGGTLDTQYF.